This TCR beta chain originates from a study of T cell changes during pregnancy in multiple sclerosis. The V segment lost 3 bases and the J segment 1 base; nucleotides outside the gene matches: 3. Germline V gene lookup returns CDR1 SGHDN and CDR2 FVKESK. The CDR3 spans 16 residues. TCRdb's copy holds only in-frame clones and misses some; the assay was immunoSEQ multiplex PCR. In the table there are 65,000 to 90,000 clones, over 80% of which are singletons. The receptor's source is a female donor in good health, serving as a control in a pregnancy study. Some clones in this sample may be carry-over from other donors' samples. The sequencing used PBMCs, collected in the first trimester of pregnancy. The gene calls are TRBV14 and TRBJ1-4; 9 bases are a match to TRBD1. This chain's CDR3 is CASSQYRGRTNEKLFF. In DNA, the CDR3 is TGTGCCAGCAGCCAGTACAGGGGGCGAACTAATGAAAAACTGTTTTTT.